The source of this TCR beta chain is a study of blood T cells in healthy people across ages. The trim removed 5 bases at V and 5 bases at J, leaving 12 bases unmatched. Germline V lookup: CDR1 DFQATT, CDR2 SNEGSKA (reference sequence). The CDR3 contains 15 residues. Then a second PCR, running about 6 to 11 cycles, was carried out with a sample-barcoded 5' primer and a J-beta primer mix. Each sample provided no less than 2.5 million CDR3-containing paired-end reads. MiXCR was run by TCRdb on the 5' RACE reads, yielding one entry per CDR3 protein. The sample lists approximately 940,000 distinct CDR3 sequences; around 48% were seen once. Points from the study as a whole: It was not known whether donors were CMV positive (a possible confounder of expanded clonotype changes).

A remark on this clonotype: Its antigen is unidentified.

This receptor was taken from a man in his thirties or forties in good health. The J gene is TRBJ2-5, the V gene TRBV20-1; 9 positions agree with TRBD2. Sequenced input: blood. The CDR3 spells CSAYLPAGGGETQYF. The CDR3 DNA follows: TGCAGTGCTTATCTCCCAGCGGGAGGAGGGGAGACCCAGTACTTC.